A single sample is the source of the 14 T cell receptor beta chains below, sequenced in a study of cytomegalovirus exposure and HLA in healthy donors (dated by TCRdb to 2016 to 2017). Libraries were built with the immunoSEQ multiplex PCR assay. A mixture of 60 forward primers for TCR Vbeta segments and 13 reverse primers for TCR Jbeta segments was used in the multiplex PCR. The table was pulled from immuneACCESS by TCRdb, which kept in-frame rearrangements only. Such tables lose some clones; where checked, under half of the loss comes from unresolved V genes, and the rest has no known cause. This sample holds about 220,000 clones; approximately 88% were observed only once. The ten largest clonotypes hold 0.71% of the sample. Sequenced: PBMCs. These receptors were taken from a boy between 2 and 10 years old in good health and CMV-seronegative.

This chain joins TRBV30 and TRBJ2-1; 7 bases match TRBD2. The CDR3 extends over 12 amino acids. Germline CDR1 GTSNPN, CDR2 SVGIG (reference sequence). The J segment lost 15 bases and the V segment lost 5 bases, leaving 13 bases of the junction unmatched. The DNA of the CDR3 is TGTGCCTGGGGTACCCGGGGGGAGGTAGTGTTCTTC. This encodes CAWGTRGEVVFF.

This clone has a handful of counts. The chain carries TRBV5-1 and TRBJ1-1, with D unresolved. The CDR3 is made up of 14 amino acids. The V end was cut by 2 bases, the J end by 0 bases, with 8 bases between. Per germline, CDR1 SGHRS and CDR2 YFSETQ. CDR3 loop: CASSFLGLNTEAFF. DNA of the CDR3: TGCGCCAGCAGCTTCCTAGGTTTGAACACTGAAGCTTTCTTT.

A word on this clone: The germline gene is not matched at one end of the junction; a read error may be the cause. Other nucleotide sequences in the sample specify the same CDR3. The genes are TRBV19 and TRBJ1-5; D is perhaps TRBD1 (5 bases). Germline-derived CDR1 and CDR2 are LNHDA and SQIVND (reference sequence). The CDR3 extends over 17 amino acids. The CDR3 coding sequence is TGTGCTAGTAGTATCATCGCGGGGGGGGAGCGCAATCAGCCCCAGCATTTT. It specifies CASSIIAGGERNQPQHF.

This sequence joins TRBV30 and TRBJ2-3; 10 bases map to TRBD2. V was clipped by 2 bases and J by 6 bases; unmatched bases: 8. This CDR3 is built from 15 residues. CDR1 and CDR2 from the germline V gene are GTSNPN and SVGIG (reference sequence). CDR3 region: CAWSPLAGLRDTQYF. CDR3 nucleotides: TGTGCCTGGAGTCCACTAGCGGGGCTACGGGATACGCAGTATTTT.

The chain recombines TRBV19 with TRBJ2-3; D may be TRBD1 (7 bases). Trimming removed 3 bases from V and 5 bases from J, with 12 bases in between. Germline V gene sequence: CDR1 LNHDA, CDR2 SQIVND (reference sequence). The CDR3 extends over 14 amino acids. CDR3 nucleotides: TGTGCCAGTAGTATGAGACAGGGAGGAGATACGCAGTATTTT. Its translation: CASSMRQGGDTQYF.

The V and J genes are TRBV30 and TRBJ2-3; 9 nucleotides align to TRBD1. The CDR3 sequence is 15 residues long. Germline loops: CDR1 GTSNPN, CDR2 SVGIG (reference sequence). V was clipped by 5 bases and J by 5 bases; unmatched bases: 11. The CDR3 here is CAWAPTGGMGDTQYF. Written as DNA, the CDR3 is TGTGCCTGGGCCCCCACAGGGGGCATGGGAGATACGCAGTATTTT. Together with reference TRBV30 and TRBJ2-3, the CDR3 gives the full variable domain: SQTIHQWPATLVQPVGSPLSLECTVEGTSNPNLYWYRQAAGRGLQLLFYSVGIGQISSEVPQNLSASRPQDRQFILSSKKLLLSDSGFYLCAWAPTGGMGDTQYFGPGTRLTVL.

The J gene is TRBJ1-5, the V gene TRBV9; 9 nucleotides agree with TRBD1. Germline V gene lookup returns CDR1 SGDLS and CDR2 YYNGEE. This CDR3 has 16 amino acids. V lost 2 bases to trimming and J lost 4 bases; unmatched junction nucleotides: 7. As DNA, the CDR3 is TGTGCCAGCAGCGTGGGAACAGGGGGCGGGAATCAGCCCCAGCATTTT. Amino acids: CASSVGTGGGNQPQHF.

This chain connects TRBV11-2 to TRBJ2-2; 7 bases agree with TRBD2. Germline lookup yields CDR1 SGHAT and CDR2 FQNNGV. This CDR3 region has 16 residues. V lost 1 base, J lost 5 bases, and 7 bases stayed unmatched. The CDR3 region is CASSLARGSRTGELFF. The CDR3 nucleotides are TGTGCCAGCAGCTTAGCCCGCGGGAGTCGTACCGGGGAGCTGTTTTTT.

The gene calls are TRBV7-8 and TRBJ1-1; D not resolved. Trimming pared 1 base from V and 6 bases from J, leaving 6 bases between. This CDR3 has 12 amino acids. Germline values: CDR1 SGHVS, CDR2 FQNEAQ. CDR3 sequence: CASSLGRAEAFF. CDR3 in DNA: TGTGCCAGCAGCTTAGGGCGGGCTGAAGCTTTCTTT.

The chain uses TRBV7-9 and TRBJ2-1; a possible D gene is TRBD1 (5 bases). The CDR3 spans 13 residues. Germline V gives CDR1 SEHNR, CDR2 FQNEAQ (reference sequence). Trimming took off 7 bases at V and 5 bases at J, with 12 bases between the two ends. The CDR3 coding sequence is TGTGCCAGCATCCTAGGGGCGGACAATGAGCAGTTCTTC. Amino acid sequence: CASILGADNEQFF.

This chain links TRBV7-8 with TRBJ2-5; 9 bases are a match to TRBD1. V gave up 6 bases and J gave up 5 bases; unmatched junction bases: 4. Germline assignment: CDR1 SGHVS and CDR2 FQNEAQ. This CDR3 is built from 13 residues. CDR3 sequence (DNA): TGTGCCAGCAGAAACAGGGGGCGGGAGACCCAGTACTTC. This encodes CASRNRGRETQYF.

The chain links TRBV5-4 to TRBJ2-1, with D maybe TRBD1 (6 bases). V was clipped by 4 bases and J by 8 bases, with 16 bases between them. The CDR3 spans 14 residues. In germline, CDR1 is SGHNT, CDR2 YYREEE (reference sequence). This CDR3 reads CASSTSNRVDEQFF. The CDR3 DNA follows: TGTGCCAGCAGCACGAGTAACAGGGTCGATGAGCAGTTCTTC.

The gene calls are TRBV7-9 and TRBJ2-7; a possible D gene is TRBD1 (8 bases). The CDR3 contains 14 residues. Germline loops: CDR1 SEHNR, CDR2 FQNEAQ (reference sequence). Between the trimmed V and J ends, which lost 1 base and 6 bases, there was a span of 13 bases. In DNA form, the CDR3 reads TGTGCCAGCAGCTTAGGGACAGGGAGGGGCGAGCAGTACTTC. The encoded protein is CASSLGTGRGEQYF.

The chain joins TRBV6-5 to TRBJ1-1, with TRBD1 identical over 8 bases. The germline CDR1 and CDR2 sequences are MNHEY and SVGAGI. The CDR3 runs 13 residues. The V segment lost 6 bases and the J segment 5 bases; nucleotides outside the gene matches: 5. CDR3 coding DNA: TGTGCCAGCAGCGACAGGGGCGGAACTGAAGCTTTCTTT. Translating it yields CASSDRGGTEAFF.